The 8 T cell receptor beta chains below were found in one sample sequenced in a study of blood T cell repertoires in COVID-19. Here immunoSEQ multiplex PCR was the method, and the copy in TCRdb shows in-frame clones only, minus some. The sample consists of around 300,000 clones, approximately 87% of them appearing once. Sequencing input: peripheral blood. These receptors were taken from a woman in her twenties or thirties with COVID-19, enrolled during active disease.

CDR3 amino acids: CASSYDLATYNEQFF. Here the CDR3 DNA reads TGTGCCAGCAGCTACGACTTAGCTACGTACAATGAGCAGTTCTTC. V is TRBV7-9 and J is TRBJ2-1, with unresolved D. The CDR3 is 15 amino acids. Trimming left V 4 bases short and J 4 bases short, with 14 bases between. Per germline, CDR1 SEHNR and CDR2 FQNEAQ (reference sequence).

This clone was picked up one time. The chain couples TRBV6-5 to TRBJ2-7; D perhaps matches TRBD2 (6 bases). Germline V CDR1 and CDR2: MNHEY, SVGAGI. The CDR3 has 14 residues. Deletions cut 5 bases from V and 0 bases from J, with 11 bases between. CDR3 nucleotides: TGTGCCAGCAGTATTAGCGGAAGCTCCTACGAGCAGTACTTC. Translated, it gives CASSISGSSYEQYF.

The chain has TRBV9 and TRBJ2-7; D not certain. Trimming pared 0 bases from V and 3 bases from J, leaving 13 bases between. This CDR3 has 15 residues. In germline, CDR1 is SGDLS, CDR2 YYNGEE. The CDR3 DNA is TGTGCCAGCAGCGTAGGTGTCGGGTCCAACTACGAGCAGTACTTC. Translated: CASSVGVGSNYEQYF.

The J gene is TRBJ1-2, the V gene TRBV18; 9 positions agree with TRBD1. The CDR3 totals 16 residues. Germline lookup yields CDR1 KGHSH and CDR2 LQKENI. V was pared by 0 bases and J by 6 bases, with 8 bases of the junction left unmatched. CDR3 protein: CASSPPYLGTGNGYTF. The CDR3 DNA is TGTGCCAGCTCACCACCGTACTTAGGGACAGGGAATGGCTACACCTTC.

The V call is TRBV12-5, the J call TRBJ2-7; 7 bases map to TRBD2. CDR3 length equals 16 residues. The germline CDR1 and CDR2 sequences are LGHNT and FRNRAP. After removal of 0 bases from V and 3 bases from J, the junction contained 8 bases not matched to a gene. The CDR3 is CASGLVEGASGYEQYF. The DNA of the CDR3 is TGTGCTAGTGGTTTGGTAGAAGGGGCTAGCGGCTACGAGCAGTACTTC.

V and J are TRBV3-1 (or the pseudogene TRBV3-2) and TRBJ2-1; 13 bases match TRBD2. Germline values: CDR1 LGHDT, CDR2 YNNKEL (reference sequence). This CDR3 comprises 17 residues. J was trimmed by 4 bases and V by 4 bases; bases with no gene match: 7. The CDR3 DNA reads as TGTGCCAGCAGCCCCGAACTAGCGGGAGGGCTTTACAATGAGCAGTTCTTC. Translated: CASSPELAGGLYNEQFF.

This rearrangement joins TRBV28 to TRBJ1-2; 7 bases fit TRBD1. Unmatched junction bases numbered 7, after V lost 5 bases and J lost 4 bases. The CDR3 length is 14 residues. Germline V gene sequence: CDR1 MDHEN, CDR2 SYDVKM. Here the CDR3 DNA reads TGTGCCAGCAGTGTCTCGCAGGGGGGCTATGGCTACACCTTC. Translating it yields CASSVSQGGYGYTF.

The genes are TRBV4-2 and TRBJ2-2, with 8 bases fitting TRBD2. The V segment lost 0 bases and the J segment 6 bases; nucleotides outside the gene matches: 3. This CDR3 spans 15 amino acids. Germline V CDR1 and CDR2: LGHNA, YNFKEQ. The CDR3 DNA reads as TGTGCCAGCAGCCAAGAGTGGACTAGCCCCGGGGAGCTGTTTTTT. Amino acid sequence: CASSQEWTSPGELFF.